Reported below is one T cell receptor beta chain. The extraction recovered at least 5.5 micrograms of total RNA per sample. The data originate from a study of blood T cells in healthy people across ages. A J-beta primer mix and a sample-barcoded 5' primer were used in a second PCR of about 6 to 12 cycles. TCRdb used MiXCR to reprocess the 5' RACE reads, holding one entry per CDR3 protein. The sample has 710,000 or so distinct CDR3 sequences, roughly 32% seen once. The sequenced material came from blood. This sequence was found in an elderly woman in good health.

CDR3 amino acids: CAISFAGSPYEQYF. The CDR3 region has the DNA TGTGCCATCAGCTTTGCAGGATCGCCCTACGAGCAGTACTTC. This chain joins TRBV10-3 and TRBJ2-7; D not resolved. CDR3 length equals 14 residues. Germline assignment: CDR1 ENHRY and CDR2 SYGVKD. V was pared by 6 bases and J by 2 bases, with 14 bases between.